One and the same sample provided the 28 T cell receptor beta chains below, sequenced in a study of cytomegalovirus exposure and HLA in healthy donors. PCR used 60 Vbeta primers and 13 Jbeta primers. Clones were sequenced by immunoSEQ multiplex PCR, and TCRdb holds only the in-frame ones, with some missing. This table lists about 200,000 clones. Sequencing was done on a sample of PBMCs. The receptors here all came from a boy aged 5-17 years in good health and CMV-seronegative.

The rearrangement links TRBV25-1 to TRBJ2-7; weak D call: TRBD1 (5 bases). Looked up from germline, CDR1 is MGHDK and CDR2 is SYGVNS. V was clipped by 4 bases and J by 3 bases, with 13 bases between them. The CDR3 runs to 14 residues. The CDR3 protein is CASSVQGRGYEQYF. For the CDR3, the DNA is TGTGCCAGCAGTGTCCAGGGTAGGGGCTACGAGCAGTACTTC.

The chain combines TRBV5-1 with TRBJ1-2; TRBD1 is a possible D gene (6 bases). CDR1 is SGHRS, CDR2 YFSETQ, per germline. This CDR3 has 14 amino acids. The V and J ends lost 0 bases and 7 bases respectively, with 13 bases between them. The CDR3 sequence is CASSLGDKAPGYTF. CDR3 DNA: TGCGCCAGCAGCTTGGGGGACAAGGCCCCTGGCTACACCTTC.

This chain links TRBV5-4 with TRBJ2-7; 10 nucleotides match TRBD1. Per germline, CDR1 SGHNT and CDR2 YYREEE (reference sequence). This CDR3 has 16 amino acids. J lost 5 bases, V lost 0 bases, and 8 bases had no gene match. CDR3 amino acids: CASSLAGQGHADEQYF. The CDR3 bases are TGTGCCAGCAGCTTGGCGGGACAGGGGCATGCCGACGAGCAGTACTTC.

The rearrangement links TRBV9 to TRBJ2-1; maybe TRBD2 (6 bases). Trimming cost V 5 bases and J 4 bases, with 10 bases left between them. CDR3 size: 13 residues. Germline V CDR1 and CDR2: SGDLS, YYNGEE. In nucleotides, the CDR3 is TGTGCCAGCAGTGGGGCGGGGTACAATGAGCAGTTCTTC. Translation gives CASSGAGYNEQFF.

The DNA for the CDR3 is TGTGCGGAAAGAGGGAGGGTAAACACTGAAGCTTTCTTT. Its protein is CAERGRVNTEAFF. This chain uses TRBV2 with TRBJ1-1, with D uncertain. The CDR3 covers 13 residues. Germline CDR1 and CDR2: SNHLY and FYNNEI.

The V call is TRBV30, the J call TRBJ2-1; possibly TRBD2 for D (5 bases). CDR1 is GTSNPN, CDR2 SVGIG, per germline (reference sequence). This CDR3 has 13 residues. The V gene lost 2 bases and the J gene lost 7 bases, with 12 bases spanning the gap. The CDR3 DNA reads TGTGCCTGGAGTATAAGCGGACTGAATGAGCAGTTCTTC. Translating it yields CAWSISGLNEQFF.

The rearrangement joins TRBV2 to TRBJ1-4, with D hard to call. Germline V lookup: CDR1 SNHLY, CDR2 FYNNEI. Between the trimmed V and J ends, which lost 8 bases and 12 bases, there was a span of 16 bases. The CDR3 totals 12 residues. The CDR3 DNA follows: TGTGCCAGCCGTGTATTGACTCTGGAACTGTTTTTT. Translation gives CASRVLTLELFF. The whole variable domain, remainder taken from reference TRBV2 and TRBJ1-4, is EPEVTQTPSHQVTQMGQEVILRCVPISNHLYFYWYRQILGQKVEFLVSFYNNEISEKSEIFDDQFSVERPDGSNFTLKIRSTKLEDSAMYFCASRVLTLELFFGSGTQLSVL.

The chain uses TRBV7-9 and TRBJ2-1, with 10 bases lining up with TRBD2. The germline V gene encodes CDR1 SEHNR and CDR2 FQNEAQ (reference sequence). CDR3 length: 14 amino acids. J gave up 6 bases and V 1 base, and 0 bases lay outside the gene matches. CDR3 loop: CASSLGLAGNEQFF. The CDR3 DNA is TGTGCCAGCAGCTTAGGACTAGCGGGCAATGAGCAGTTCTTC.

This chain joins TRBV7-2 and TRBJ1-4, with D unresolved. The CDR3 extends over 15 amino acids. The germline V gene has CDR1 SGHTA and CDR2 FQGNSA. V was clipped by 5 bases and J by 0 bases, with 10 bases between them. Here the CDR3 reads CASSGSYATNEKLFF. The CDR3 DNA reads as TGTGCCAGCAGCGGGAGCTATGCAACTAATGAAAAACTGTTTTTT.

The chain employs TRBV15 and TRBJ2-3; D gene ambiguous. This CDR3 is 12 amino acids long. V gave up 2 bases and J gave up 6 bases, with 6 bases separating them. Looked up from germline, CDR1 is LNHNV and CDR2 is YYDKDF (reference sequence). CDR3 region: CATSRSMDTQYF. CDR3 sequence (DNA): TGTGCCACCAGCAGATCCATGGATACGCAGTATTTT.

The rearrangement uses TRBV5-1 and TRBJ1-5; 7 nucleotides align to TRBD1. V lost 4 bases, J lost 5 bases, and 9 bases stayed unmatched. Germline V gene lookup returns CDR1 SGHRS and CDR2 YFSETQ. The CDR3 totals 15 residues. The DNA for the CDR3 is TGCGCCAGCAGCCCCTTCGGACAGGCCGATCAGCCCCAGCATTTT. Translation: CASSPFGQADQPQHF.

The chain employs TRBV7-9 and TRBJ2-1; weak D call: TRBD2 (6 bases). The ends were cut back, 1 base at V and 4 bases at J, with 11 bases in the middle. The CDR3 runs to 15 residues. Germline CDR1 and CDR2: SEHNR and FQNEAQ (reference sequence). Written as DNA, the CDR3 is TGTGCCAGCAGCTTAGTAGGTGGGGGGTACAATGAGCAGTTCTTC. Its translation: CASSLVGGGYNEQFF.

This chain links TRBV7-2 with TRBJ1-3, with TRBD1 identical over 8 bases. Per the germline V gene, CDR1 is SGHTA and CDR2 is FQGNSA. With V trimmed by 5 bases and J by 2 bases, 8 bases remained unmatched. The CDR3 is 16 residues long. The CDR3 here is CASSLTGTGTGNTIYF. CDR3 nucleotides: TGTGCCAGCAGCCTTACCGGGACAGGTACTGGAAACACCATATATTTT.

This chain connects TRBV6-4 to TRBJ2-1, with 11 bases that match TRBD1. The germline V gene has CDR1 MRHNA and CDR2 SNTAGT. The CDR3 is made up of 15 amino acids. Germline trimming cut 3 bases from V and 8 bases from J; bases unmatched to any gene: 6. The CDR3 DNA reads as TGTGCCAGCAGTGATCGGGACAGGGGGTCTCATGAGCAGTTCTTC. Its translation: CASSDRDRGSHEQFF.

As to this clone: Other DNA sequences of this sample code for an identical CDR3. The chain links TRBV6-5 to TRBJ1-1; 8 bases match TRBD1. CDR1 MNHEY and CDR2 SVGAGI come from the germline V gene. This CDR3 has 15 amino acids. V lost 6 bases and J lost 1; bases outside the gene matches: 7. CDR3 DNA sequence: TGTGCCAGCAGCCCAGACAGGGGTCGGAACACTGAAGCTTTCTTT. Amino acid sequence: CASSPDRGRNTEAFF.

In DNA form, the CDR3 reads TGCGCCAGCAGTGAGTCGTCCATAGCGGGGGGTGGCTACGAGCAGTACTTC. This encodes CASSESSIAGGGYEQYF. The V and J genes are TRBV10-2 and TRBJ2-7; the match to TRBD2 covers 10 bases. This CDR3 spans 17 amino acids. Germline-derived CDR1 and CDR2 are WSHSY and SAAADI. V was clipped by 0 bases and J by 3 bases; unmatched bases: 8.

The chain uses TRBV19 and TRBJ2-1; tentatively, D is TRBD1 (6 bases). The germline V gene encodes CDR1 LNHDA and CDR2 SQIVND (reference sequence). Deletions cut 7 bases from V and 9 bases from J, with 16 bases between. This CDR3 comprises 13 residues. The CDR3 nucleotides read TGTGCCAGTACCCTGGGGGCCGCCGGTGAGCAGTTCTTC. Protein sequence: CASTLGAAGEQFF.

The chain recombines TRBV11-2 with TRBJ1-6; 9 positions agree with TRBD1. This CDR3 comprises 18 residues. After removal of 2 bases from V and 0 bases from J, the junction contained 5 bases not matched to a gene. From germline, CDR1 is SGHAT and CDR2 FQNNGV. The CDR3 loop is CASSLSVTGGSYNSPLHF. The CDR3 nucleotides are TGTGCCAGCAGCTTAAGTGTGACAGGGGGCTCCTATAATTCACCCCTCCACTTT.

The gene calls are TRBV6-5 and TRBJ1-6, with 9 bases lining up with TRBD1. Germline trimming cut 0 bases from V and 9 bases from J; bases unmatched to any gene: 3. The CDR3 is 15 residues long. In germline, CDR1 is MNHEY, CDR2 SVGAGI. CDR3 region: CASSYSGTGRSPLHF. CDR3 in DNA: TGTGCCAGCAGTTACTCCGGGACAGGGCGTTCACCCCTCCACTTT.

The chain joins TRBV19 to TRBJ2-7; the match to TRBD2 covers 7 bases. The germline CDR1 and CDR2 sequences are LNHDA and SQIVND (reference sequence). This CDR3 is 15 amino acids long. J lost 6 bases, V lost 6 bases, and 14 bases had no gene match. In DNA form, the CDR3 reads TGTGCCAGTAGATCCGGAACCGGGACTATATCCGAGCAGTACTTC. Amino acid sequence: CASRSGTGTISEQYF.

The chain has TRBV9 and TRBJ2-1, with 8 positions matching TRBD1. Looked up from germline, CDR1 is SGDLS and CDR2 is YYNGEE. V gave up 0 bases and J gave up 5 bases; unmatched junction bases: 7. CDR3 length equals 16 residues. This chain's CDR3 is CASSVGGRTGHNEQFF. DNA of the CDR3: TGTGCCAGCAGCGTAGGCGGGCGGACAGGGCACAATGAGCAGTTCTTC.

The rearrangement uses TRBV28 and TRBJ1-5; the D gene is possibly TRBD1 (5 bases). V was cut by 6 bases and J by 5 bases, with 8 bases left in between. This CDR3 contains 12 residues. Per the germline V gene, CDR1 is MDHEN and CDR2 is SYDVKM. The CDR3 sequence: CASRGEDQPQHF. CDR3 nucleotides: TGTGCCAGCAGAGGGGAAGATCAGCCCCAGCATTTT.

V is TRBV7-3 and J is TRBJ2-2; D is ambiguous. Germline-derived CDR1 and CDR2 are SGHTA and FQGTGA. The V end lost 3 bases, the J end lost 6 bases, and 5 bases lay between the germline ends. The CDR3 is 12 residues long. The CDR3 is CASSFPAGELFF. CDR3 sequence (DNA): TGTGCCAGCAGCTTCCCTGCCGGGGAGCTGTTTTTT.

J is TRBJ1-6 and V is TRBV7-8, with 9 bases aligning to TRBD1. The CDR3 runs 14 residues. V lost 5 bases and J lost 9; bases outside the gene matches: 5. Germline CDR1 is SGHVS and CDR2 is FQNEAQ. The CDR3 nucleotides read TGTGCCAGCAGCCCCGGGACAGGGAGTTCACCCCTCCACTTT. Its protein product is CASSPGTGSSPLHF.

The rearrangement uses TRBV7-8 and TRBJ1-4; unclear D gene. With 0 bases removed from V and 8 bases from J, the gap between germline ends came to 4 bases. This CDR3 has 12 residues. Per germline, CDR1 SGHVS and CDR2 FQNEAQ. This CDR3 reads CASSLAQEKLFF. DNA of the CDR3: TGTGCCAGCAGCTTAGCACAGGAAAAACTGTTTTTT.

The CDR3, as DNA: TGTGCCAGCAGCATAAGACTAGCGGGGGAAAATGAGCAGTTCTTC. Amino acid sequence: CASSIRLAGENEQFF. The chain combines TRBV13 with TRBJ2-1; 12 bases agree with TRBD2. CDR1 and CDR2 (germline): PRHDT, FYEKMQ (reference sequence). The CDR3 loop spans 15 amino acids. The V gene end was trimmed by 5 bases and the J gene end by 7 bases; junction bases not matched to a gene: 6.

J is TRBJ2-5 and V is TRBV30, with no clear D. The J call may be incorrect, as the DNA end agrees better with TRBJ2-7. Germline CDR1 is GTSNPN and CDR2 is SVGIG (reference sequence). The CDR3 is made up of 14 amino acids. Here the CDR3 reads CAWSAMVGVYEQYF. For the CDR3, the DNA is TGTGCCTGGAGCGCGATGGTAGGAGTCTACGAGCAGTACTTC.

V is TRBV5-6 and J is TRBJ1-2, with 10 nucleotides matching TRBD1. Per germline, CDR1 SGHDT and CDR2 YYEEEE. After removal of 0 bases from V and 8 bases from J, the junction contained 4 bases not matched to a gene. This CDR3 contains 14 residues. CDR3 sequence: CASSLAGTGVGYTF. The CDR3 bases are TGTGCCAGCAGCTTGGCGGGGACAGGGGTCGGCTACACCTTC.